Listed below are T cell receptor beta chains from one sample, sequenced in a study of spatial heterogeneity in lung cancer. TCRdb fed the 5' RACE reads into MiXCR, producing one record per CDR3 protein. The sample lists 20,000 to 25,000 distinct CDR3 sequences; about 4.9% were seen once. The source material was PBMCs, sampled at surgery. The origin of the receptors is a male donor with early-stage non-small cell lung cancer. CDR3s include the opening cysteine and the closing phenylalanine or tryptophan. A D gene is named only where the DNA matches it firmly. Some rows mark clone size as missing; the rest say once, few, many or name a class of expanded clone.

V gene	D gene	clone size	J gene	CDR3 DNA	CDR3 protein
TRBV20-1	TRBD1	many	TRBJ1-2	TGCAGTGCTCAAAAGGGGACACGGACAGGCCTATATGGCTACACCTTC	CSAQKGTRTGLYGYTF
TRBV10-2	TRBD2	few	TRBJ2-7	TGCGCCAGCAGTTTTATAGCGGGAGGGAACGAGCAGTACTTC	CASSFIAGGNEQYF
TRBV18	.	many	TRBJ1-1	TGTGCCAGCTCACCGAACTCCCTGAACACTGAAGCTTTCTTT	CASSPNSLNTEAFF
TRBV11-2	.	many	TRBJ2-7	TGTGCCAGCAGCCCCTCTCAAGGGACCTACGAGCAGTACTTC	CASSPSQGTYEQYF
TRBV28	TRBD1	many	TRBJ2-1	TGTGCCACCCGAGTGGGACAGAGACTATCCAATGAGCAGTTCTTC	CATRVGQRLSNEQFF
TRBV27	.	many	TRBJ1-5	TGTGCCAGCAGTTTGAGGGGTAGCAATCAGCCCCAGCATTTT	CASSLRGSNQPQHF
TRBV28	.	few	TRBJ2-7	TGTGCCAGCAGTATCGGGGGGCACGAGCAGTACTTC	CASSIGGHEQYF
TRBV11-2	.	many	TRBJ2-1	TGTGCCAGCAGCTTAGTGAAAGGCCTCTCCTACAATGAGCAGTTCTTC	CASSLVKGLSYNEQFF
TRBV5-1	TRBD2	many	TRBJ2-3	TGCGCCAGCAGCTTGGGGGGCGGGAGGGCCCGAGAAGATACGCAGTATTTT	CASSLGGGRAREDTQYF
TRBV7-9	.	.	TRBJ2-3	TGTGCCAGCAGCTTAGGGATGGTCTCATCAACAGATACGCAGTATTTT	CASSLGMVSSTDTQYF
TRBV7-2	TRBD1	many	TRBJ2-1	TGTGCCAGCAGCTTGGGGGGGCTGTTGGGGACAGGGTATTTCTTC	CASSLGGLLGTGYFF
TRBV29-1	.	.	TRBJ2-3	TGCAGTGGAAGGGCCACCTACACAGATACGCAGTATTTT	CSGRATYTDTQYF
TRBV7-2	TRBD2	many	TRBJ2-1	TGTGCCAGCAGCCCAAACGAAGCGGGACTCAATGAGCAGTTCTTC	CASSPNEAGLNEQFF
TRBV27	.	many	TRBJ1-2	TGTGCCAGCAGTTTATCATCCCTCCGGGACTATGGCTACACCTTC	CASSLSSLRDYGYTF
TRBV11-2	.	many	TRBJ2-5	TGTGCCAGCAGCTTAGTCGCGGGATGGCAGACCCAGTACTTC	CASSLVAGWQTQYF
TRBV5-1	TRBD2	many	TRBJ2-3	TGCGCCAGCAGCCGTGAACTAGCGGGAGGGCCGGGGACGCAGTATTTT	CASSRELAGGPGTQYF
TRBV12-3/TRBV12-4	.	many	TRBJ2-5	TGTGCCAGCAGTTTAGCGCCTCTACCGGGACAAGAGACCCAGTACTTC	CASSLAPLPGQETQYF
TRBV3-1	.	many	TRBJ2-3	TGTGCCAGCAGCCATCAGGTGGGGGGGCATAGGACAGATACGCAGTATTTT	CASSHQVGGHRTDTQYF
TRBV6-2/TRBV6-3	TRBD2	many	TRBJ2-5	TGTGCCAGCAAAACTAGCGGGACGAAAGAGACCCAGTACTTC	CASKTSGTKETQYF
TRBV6-6	TRBD1	few	TRBJ2-5	TGTGCCAGCAGTTACGGACAGGGGAAAGAGACCCAGTACTTC	CASSYGQGKETQYF